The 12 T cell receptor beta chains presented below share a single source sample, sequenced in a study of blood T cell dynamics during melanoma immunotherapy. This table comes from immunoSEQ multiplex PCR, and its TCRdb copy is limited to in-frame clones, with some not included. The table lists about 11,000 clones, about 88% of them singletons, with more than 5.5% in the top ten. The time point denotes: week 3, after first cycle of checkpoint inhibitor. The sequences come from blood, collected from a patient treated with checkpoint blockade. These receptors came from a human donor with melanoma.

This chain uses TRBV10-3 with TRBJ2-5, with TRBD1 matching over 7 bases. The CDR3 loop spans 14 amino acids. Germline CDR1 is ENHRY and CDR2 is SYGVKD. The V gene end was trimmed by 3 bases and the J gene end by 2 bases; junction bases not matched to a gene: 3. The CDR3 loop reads CAISEDREQETQYF. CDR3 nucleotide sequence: TGTGCCATCAGTGAAGACAGGGAACAAGAGACCCAGTACTTC.

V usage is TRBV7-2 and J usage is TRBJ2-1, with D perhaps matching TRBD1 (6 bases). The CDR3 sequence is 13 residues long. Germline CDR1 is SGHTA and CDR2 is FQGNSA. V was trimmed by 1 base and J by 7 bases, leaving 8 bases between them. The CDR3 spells CASSLERGNEQFF. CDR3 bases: TGTGCCAGCAGCTTAGAAAGGGGGAATGAGCAGTTCTTC.

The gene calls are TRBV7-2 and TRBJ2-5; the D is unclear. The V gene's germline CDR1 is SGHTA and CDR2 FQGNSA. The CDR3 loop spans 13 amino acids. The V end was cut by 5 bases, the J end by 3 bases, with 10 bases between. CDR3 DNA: TGTGCCAGCAGCCCGTTAGTCGAAGAGACCCAGTACTTC. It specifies CASSPLVEETQYF. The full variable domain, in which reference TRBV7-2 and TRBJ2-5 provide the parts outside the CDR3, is GAGVSQSPSNKVTEKGKDVELRCDPISGHTALYWYRQSLGQGLEFLIYFQGNSAPDKSGLPSDRFSAERTGGSVSTLTIQRTQQEDSAVYLCASSPLVEETQYFGPGTRLLVL.

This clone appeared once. The DNA of the CDR3 is TGTGCCAGCAGCTTCACAGGGCTGGTTGGCGAGCAGTACTTC. This sequence encodes CASSFTGLVGEQYF. The chain combines TRBV7-2 with TRBJ2-7; maybe TRBD1 (6 bases). Germline V gene sequence: CDR1 SGHTA, CDR2 FQGNSA. This CDR3 is built from 14 residues. V lost 3 bases and J lost 6, with 15 bases in between.

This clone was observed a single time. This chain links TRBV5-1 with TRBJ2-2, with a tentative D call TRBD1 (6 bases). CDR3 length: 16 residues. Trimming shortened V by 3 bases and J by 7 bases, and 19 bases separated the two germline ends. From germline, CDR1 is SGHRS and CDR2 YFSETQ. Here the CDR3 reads CASSSPWGLTIGELFF. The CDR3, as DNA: TGCGCCAGCAGCTCCCCTTGGGGGCTGACGATCGGGGAGCTGTTTTTT.

The CDR3 region is CASSPGAGWANEKLFF. As DNA, the CDR3 is TGCGCCAGCAGTCCAGGGGCGGGGTGGGCTAATGAAAAACTGTTTTTT. This rearrangement joins TRBV23-1 to TRBJ1-4, with D possibly being TRBD1 (6 bases). TRBV23-1 is an ORF, and what it does is uncertain. The CDR3 covers 16 residues. V lost 4 bases, J lost 3 bases, and 15 bases lay in between.

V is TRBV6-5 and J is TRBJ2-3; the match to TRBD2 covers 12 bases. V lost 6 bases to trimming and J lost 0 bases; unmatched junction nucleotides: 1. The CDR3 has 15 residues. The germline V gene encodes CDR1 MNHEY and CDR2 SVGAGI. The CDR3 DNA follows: TGTGCCAGCAGACTAGCGGGGGGCAGCACAGATACGCAGTATTTT. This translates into CASRLAGGSTDTQYF.

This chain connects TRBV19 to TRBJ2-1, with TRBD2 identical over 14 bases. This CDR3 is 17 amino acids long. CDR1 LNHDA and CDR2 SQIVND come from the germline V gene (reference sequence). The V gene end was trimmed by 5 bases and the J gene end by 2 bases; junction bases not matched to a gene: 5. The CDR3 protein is CASSPRTSGGPYNEQFF. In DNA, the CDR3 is TGTGCCAGTAGTCCCCGGACTAGCGGGGGGCCCTACAATGAGCAGTTCTTC.

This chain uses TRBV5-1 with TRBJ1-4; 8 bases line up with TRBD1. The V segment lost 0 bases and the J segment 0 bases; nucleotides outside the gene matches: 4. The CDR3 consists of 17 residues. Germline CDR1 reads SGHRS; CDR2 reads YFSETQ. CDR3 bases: TGCGCCAGCAGCTTGGGACAGGGGATTGCAACTAATGAAAAACTGTTTTTT. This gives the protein CASSLGQGIATNEKLFF.

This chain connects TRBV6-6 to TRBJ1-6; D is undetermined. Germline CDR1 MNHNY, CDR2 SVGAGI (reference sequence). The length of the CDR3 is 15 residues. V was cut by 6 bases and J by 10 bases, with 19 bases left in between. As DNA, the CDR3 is TGTGCCAGCAGAGCTCCAACAGTGGCGGACTCACCCCTCCACTTT. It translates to CASRAPTVADSPLHF.

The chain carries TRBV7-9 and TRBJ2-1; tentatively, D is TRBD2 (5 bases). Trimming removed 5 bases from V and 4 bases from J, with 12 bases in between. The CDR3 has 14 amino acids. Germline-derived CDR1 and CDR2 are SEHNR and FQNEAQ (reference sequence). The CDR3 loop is CASSLGLVYNEQFF. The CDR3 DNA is TGTGCCAGCAGCCTAGGACTGGTTTACAATGAGCAGTTCTTC.

In nucleotides, the CDR3 is TGTGCCAGCAGCCACTACGGCCAGACCAACAAAGCTTTCTTT. Translated, it gives CASSHYGQTNKAFF. The rearrangement uses TRBV11-2 and TRBJ1-1; D is uncertain. V lost 5 bases and J 9 bases, leaving 19 bases between the germline ends. CDR3 length: 14 amino acids. Germline V gene lookup returns CDR1 SGHAT and CDR2 FQNNGV.